This TCR beta chain was profiled in a study of radiation and T cells in renal cell carcinoma. Deletions cut 2 bases from V and 0 bases from J, with 10 bases between. Germline CDR1 reads MNHNY; CDR2 reads SVGAGI (reference sequence). This CDR3 contains 15 residues. Sequencing used immunoSEQ multiplex PCR; TCRdb keeps in-frame clones, though not all of them. This sample yields about 77,000 clones, of which 83% are seen a single time; around 2.5% belongs to the top ten. Time point indicated: blood 4 weeks post-SBRT, at nephrectomy. Treatment noted: 15 Gy SBRT to primary tumor, nephrectomy 4 weeks later. Specimen: blood, collected from a patient whose treatment included radiotherapy and nephrectomy. This TCR was sampled from a woman aged 55-69 years with renal cell carcinoma. The chain employs TRBV6-6 and TRBJ1-2; D may be TRBD1 (5 bases). In DNA, the CDR3 is TGTGCCAGCAGTTACGGGGCCGCGACTAACTATGGCTACACCTTC. Translating gives CASSYGAATNYGYTF.